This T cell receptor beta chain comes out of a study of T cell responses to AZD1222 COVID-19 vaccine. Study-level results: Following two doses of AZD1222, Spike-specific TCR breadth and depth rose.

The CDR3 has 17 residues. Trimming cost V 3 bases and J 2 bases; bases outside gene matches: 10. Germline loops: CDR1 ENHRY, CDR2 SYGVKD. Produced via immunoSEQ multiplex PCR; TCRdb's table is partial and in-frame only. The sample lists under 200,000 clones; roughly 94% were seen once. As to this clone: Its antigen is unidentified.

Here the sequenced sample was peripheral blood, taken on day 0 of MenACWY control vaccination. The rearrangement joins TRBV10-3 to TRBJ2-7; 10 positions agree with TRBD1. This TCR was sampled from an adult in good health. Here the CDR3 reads CAISEWRGGQGAYEQYF. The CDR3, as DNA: TGTGCCATCAGTGAATGGAGGGGAGGACAGGGGGCCTACGAGCAGTACTTC.